These T cell receptor beta chains were read from a single sample in a study of blood T cell repertoires in COVID-19. Clones were read by immunoSEQ multiplex PCR, and TCRdb kept only the in-frame ones, dropping some. This sample carries over 95,000 clones, around nine tenths of them seen once, and the ten largest clones take 15% to 20%. The source material was peripheral blood. Receptor source: a human donor with acute or convalescent COVID-19. The donor label of this sample is uncertain. Both conserved end residues are part of each CDR3. The D gene is left open where the match is weak. Not all rows give a size; the values are once, few, many and, for expanded clones, a class.

CDR3aa: CASSPRTGVPLGGELFF
CDR3nt: TGTGCCAGTAGCCCAAGGACAGGGGTCCCCTTGGGCGGGGAGCTGTTTTTT
d_gene: TRBD1
abundance: -
v_gene: TRBV19
j_gene: TRBJ2-2

CDR3aa: CASSLDSGTRYGYTF
CDR3nt: TGCGCCAGCAGCCTAGACTCCGGGACACGGTATGGCTACACCTTC
d_gene: -
abundance: -
v_gene: TRBV4-3
j_gene: TRBJ1-2

CDR3aa: CASSSGQGNQPQHF
CDR3nt: TGTGCCAGCAGCTCCGGACAGGGGAATCAGCCCCAGCATTTT
d_gene: TRBD1
abundance: -
v_gene: TRBV7-2
j_gene: TRBJ1-5

CDR3aa: CASERYRQPQHF
CDR3nt: TGCGCCAGCGAGCGATACCGACAGCCCCAGCATTTT
d_gene: -
abundance: -
v_gene: TRBV10-1
j_gene: TRBJ1-5

CDR3aa: CASSHPGGVNEKLFF
CDR3nt: TGTGCCAGCAGTCATCCAGGGGGCGTAAATGAAAAACTGTTTTTT
d_gene: TRBD1
abundance: -
v_gene: TRBV28
j_gene: TRBJ1-4

CDR3aa: CASSSYLDEKLFF
CDR3nt: TGTGCCAGCAGCTCCTACCTCGATGAAAAACTGTTTTTT
d_gene: -
abundance: -
v_gene: TRBV7-2
j_gene: TRBJ1-4

CDR3aa: CASSTSYEQYF
CDR3nt: TGTGCCAGCAGTACATCCTACGAGCAGTACTTC
d_gene: -
abundance: -
v_gene: TRBV6-6
j_gene: TRBJ2-7

CDR3aa: CASSDPTSGAQYF
CDR3nt: TGTGCCAGCAGTGATCCCACTTCGGGGGCCCAGTACTTC
d_gene: -
abundance: -
v_gene: TRBV6-2/TRBV6-3
j_gene: TRBJ2-5

CDR3aa: CASSNTGNRGLYGYTF
CDR3nt: TGTGCCAGTAGTAACACCGGGAACAGGGGCCTCTACGGCTACACCTTC
d_gene: TRBD1
abundance: once
v_gene: TRBV19
j_gene: TRBJ1-2

CDR3aa: CASGLARGGWGVGSPLHF
CDR3nt: TGTGCTAGTGGTTTGGCCCGAGGTGGATGGGGAGTGGGTTCACCCCTCCACTTT
d_gene: -
abundance: -
v_gene: TRBV12-5
j_gene: TRBJ1-6

CDR3aa: CATRRGNEQFF
CDR3nt: TGTGCCACCAGACGGGGCAATGAGCAGTTCTTC
d_gene: -
abundance: -
v_gene: TRBV19
j_gene: TRBJ2-1

CDR3aa: CASSEGVGYGYTF
CDR3nt: TGTGCCAGCAGTGAGGGGGTTGGCTATGGCTACACCTTC
d_gene: -
abundance: -
v_gene: TRBV28
j_gene: TRBJ1-2

CDR3aa: CASSTSGSPYEQYF
CDR3nt: TGTGCCAGCAGCACTAGCGGGAGCCCCTACGAGCAGTACTTC
d_gene: TRBD2
abundance: -
v_gene: TRBV7-9
j_gene: TRBJ2-7

CDR3aa: CASRTGVTEKLFF
CDR3nt: TGTGCCAGTAGGACAGGGGTAACTGAAAAACTGTTTTTT
d_gene: TRBD1
abundance: -
v_gene: TRBV28
j_gene: TRBJ1-4

CDR3aa: CASRKTALSSGNTIYF
CDR3nt: TGTGCCAGCAGAAAGACTGCCCTGAGCTCTGGAAACACCATATATTTT
d_gene: -
abundance: -
v_gene: TRBV21-1
j_gene: TRBJ1-3